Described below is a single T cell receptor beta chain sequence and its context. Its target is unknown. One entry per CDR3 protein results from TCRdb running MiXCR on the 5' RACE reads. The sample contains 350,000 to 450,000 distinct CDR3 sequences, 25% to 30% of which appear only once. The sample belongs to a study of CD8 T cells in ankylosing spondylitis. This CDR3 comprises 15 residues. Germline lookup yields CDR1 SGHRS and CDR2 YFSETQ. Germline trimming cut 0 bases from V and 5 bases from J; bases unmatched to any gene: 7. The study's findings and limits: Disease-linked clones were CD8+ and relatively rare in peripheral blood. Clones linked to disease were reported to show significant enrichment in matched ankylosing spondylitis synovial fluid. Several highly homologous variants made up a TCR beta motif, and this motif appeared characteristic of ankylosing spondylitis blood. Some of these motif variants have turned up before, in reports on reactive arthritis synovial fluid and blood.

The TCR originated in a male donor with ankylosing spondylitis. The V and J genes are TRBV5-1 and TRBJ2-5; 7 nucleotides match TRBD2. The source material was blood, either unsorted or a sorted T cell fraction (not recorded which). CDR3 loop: CASSLEAGVGETQYF. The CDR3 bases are TGCGCCAGCAGCTTGGAGGCGGGAGTGGGGGAGACCCAGTACTTC. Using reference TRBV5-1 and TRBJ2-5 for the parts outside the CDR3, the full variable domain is KAGVTQTPRYLIKTRGQQVTLSCSPISGHRSVSWYQQTPGQGLQFLFEYFSETQRNKGNFPGRFSGRQFSNSRSEMNVSTLELGDSALYLCASSLEAGVGETQYFGPGTRLLVL.